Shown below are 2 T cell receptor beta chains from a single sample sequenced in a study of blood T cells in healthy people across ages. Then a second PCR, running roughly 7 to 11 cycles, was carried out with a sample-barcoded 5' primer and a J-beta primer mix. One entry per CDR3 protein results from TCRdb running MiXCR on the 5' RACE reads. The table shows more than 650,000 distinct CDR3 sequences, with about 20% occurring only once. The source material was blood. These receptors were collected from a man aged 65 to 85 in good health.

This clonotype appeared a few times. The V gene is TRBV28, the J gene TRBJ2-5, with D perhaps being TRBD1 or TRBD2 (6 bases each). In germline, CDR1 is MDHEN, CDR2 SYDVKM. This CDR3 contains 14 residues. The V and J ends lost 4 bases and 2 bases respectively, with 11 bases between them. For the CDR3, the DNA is TGTGCCAGCAGTTCACCGGGGGCTCAAGAGACCCAGTACTTC. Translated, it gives CASSSPGAQETQYF.

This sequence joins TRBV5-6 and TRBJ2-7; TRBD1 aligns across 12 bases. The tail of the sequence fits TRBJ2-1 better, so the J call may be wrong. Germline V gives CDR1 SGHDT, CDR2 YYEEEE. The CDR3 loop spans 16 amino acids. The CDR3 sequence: CASSIAGTGGWSEQFF. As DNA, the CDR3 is TGTGCCAGCAGCATAGCCGGGACAGGGGGCTGGAGTGAGCAGTTCTTC.